This T cell receptor beta chain was documented in a study of vaccination effects on CD4 cells after COVID-19. Germline V gene sequence: CDR1 LGHNA, CDR2 YNFKEQ. The germline V and J ends were trimmed by 0 bases and 0 bases, with 9 bases remaining between them. The CDR3 is made up of 16 amino acids. Before sequencing, viral peptide pools were used by the ViraFEST assay to expand antigen-specific CD4+ T cells. Culturing for about 9 days preceded CD4+ T cell isolation. Two doses of either BNT162b2 or mRNA-1273 were given to each participant. In this sample, this clone turned up a few times. Its antigen is not known. Using immunoSEQ multiplex PCR, the repertoire was profiled, and TCRdb retains in-frame clones only, with some absent. There are 15,000 to 20,000 clones in the sample; 76% occur only once, and about 19% lies in the top ten.

Material: CD4+ T cells from PBMCs cultured with HCoV-NL63 spike peptides, obtained after COVID-19 vaccination. This TCR was sampled from a human donor who received a COVID-19 vaccine. V is TRBV4-2 and J is TRBJ1-5; no clear D. As DNA, the CDR3 is TGTGCCAGCAGCCAAGATGGGCAGTTTAGCAATCAGCCCCAGCATTTT. Its translation: CASSQDGQFSNQPQHF.